This T cell receptor beta chain was recorded in a study of blood T cell dynamics during melanoma immunotherapy. Sequencing used immunoSEQ multiplex PCR; TCRdb keeps in-frame clones, though not all of them. There are approximately 22,000 clones in the sample; approximately 90% occur only once, and approximately 4.5% lies in the top ten. As for time point: pre-treatment baseline. The source is a human donor with melanoma. Sequencing used blood, obtained from a patient treated with checkpoint blockade.

The CDR3 bases are TGTGCCAGCAGCGTAGGAGGGTTGGGTTCACCCCTCCACTTT. It is translated as CASSVGGLGSPLHF. The genes are TRBV9 and TRBJ1-6; D is undetermined. This CDR3 contains 14 residues. Trimming removed 0 bases at V and 9 bases at J, with 10 bases between. From germline, CDR1 is SGDLS and CDR2 YYNGEE.